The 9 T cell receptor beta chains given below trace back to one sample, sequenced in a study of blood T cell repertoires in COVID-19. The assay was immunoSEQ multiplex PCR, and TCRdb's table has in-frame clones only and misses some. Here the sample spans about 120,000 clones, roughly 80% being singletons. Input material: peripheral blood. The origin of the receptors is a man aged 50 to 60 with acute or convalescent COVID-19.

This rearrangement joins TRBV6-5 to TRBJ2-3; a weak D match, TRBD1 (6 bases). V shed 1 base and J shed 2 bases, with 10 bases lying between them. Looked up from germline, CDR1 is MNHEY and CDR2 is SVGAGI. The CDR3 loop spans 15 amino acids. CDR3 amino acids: CASSYYPGATDTQYF. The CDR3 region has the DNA TGTGCCAGCAGTTACTATCCAGGGGCCACAGATACGCAGTATTTT.

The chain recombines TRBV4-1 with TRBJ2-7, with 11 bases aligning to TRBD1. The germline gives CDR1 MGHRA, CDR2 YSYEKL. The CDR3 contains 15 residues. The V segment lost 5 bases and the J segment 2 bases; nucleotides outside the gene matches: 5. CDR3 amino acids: CASSERDRGTYEQYF. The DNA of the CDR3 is TGCGCCAGCAGCGAACGGGACAGGGGGACCTACGAGCAGTACTTC.

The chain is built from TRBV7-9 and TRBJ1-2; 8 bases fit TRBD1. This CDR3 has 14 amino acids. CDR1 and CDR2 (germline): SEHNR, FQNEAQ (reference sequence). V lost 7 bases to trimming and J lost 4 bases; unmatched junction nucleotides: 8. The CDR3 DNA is TGTGCCAGCATCCCCGGACAGGGTGGCTATGGCTACACCTTC. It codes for CASIPGQGGYGYTF.

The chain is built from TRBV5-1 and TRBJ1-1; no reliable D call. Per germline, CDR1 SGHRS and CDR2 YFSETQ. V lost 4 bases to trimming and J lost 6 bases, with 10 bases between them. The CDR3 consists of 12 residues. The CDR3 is CASSREGPEAFF. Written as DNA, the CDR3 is TGCGCCAGCAGCCGGGAGGGTCCTGAAGCTTTCTTT. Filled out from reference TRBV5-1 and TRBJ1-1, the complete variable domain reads KAGVTQTPRYLIKTRGQQVTLSCSPISGHRSVSWYQQTPGQGLQFLFEYFSETQRNKGNFPGRFSGRQFSNSRSEMNVSTLELGDSALYLCASSREGPEAFFGQGTRLTVV.

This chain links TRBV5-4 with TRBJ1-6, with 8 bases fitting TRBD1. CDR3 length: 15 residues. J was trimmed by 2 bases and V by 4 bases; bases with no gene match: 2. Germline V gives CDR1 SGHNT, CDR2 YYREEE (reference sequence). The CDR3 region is CASSVDRAYNSPLHF. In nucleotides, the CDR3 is TGTGCCAGCAGCGTGGACAGGGCCTATAATTCACCCCTCCACTTT.

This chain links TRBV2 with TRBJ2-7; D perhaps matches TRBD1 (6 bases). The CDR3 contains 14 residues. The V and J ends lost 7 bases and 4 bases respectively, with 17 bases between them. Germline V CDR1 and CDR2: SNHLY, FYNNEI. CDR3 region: CASTPRTAGYEQYV. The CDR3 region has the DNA TGTGCCAGCACACCGAGGACAGCCGGATACGAGCAGTACGTC.

The chain's CDR3 is CASSSSLNDRNYGYTF. Written as DNA, the CDR3 is TGTGCCAGCAGTTCGTCCTTAAATGACAGGAACTATGGCTACACCTTC. V usage is TRBV27 and J usage is TRBJ1-2; possibly TRBD1 for D (6 bases). V was trimmed by 4 bases and J by 2 bases, leaving 17 bases between them. The CDR3 loop spans 16 amino acids. Germline V gene data show CDR1 as MNHEY and CDR2 as SMNVEV (reference sequence).

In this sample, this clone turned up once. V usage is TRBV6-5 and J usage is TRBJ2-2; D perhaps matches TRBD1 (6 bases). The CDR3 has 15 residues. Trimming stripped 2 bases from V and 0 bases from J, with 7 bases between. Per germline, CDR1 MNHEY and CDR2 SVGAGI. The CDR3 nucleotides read TGTGCCAGCAGTTACACAGGGCCGAACACCGGGGAGCTGTTTTTT. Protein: CASSYTGPNTGELFF.

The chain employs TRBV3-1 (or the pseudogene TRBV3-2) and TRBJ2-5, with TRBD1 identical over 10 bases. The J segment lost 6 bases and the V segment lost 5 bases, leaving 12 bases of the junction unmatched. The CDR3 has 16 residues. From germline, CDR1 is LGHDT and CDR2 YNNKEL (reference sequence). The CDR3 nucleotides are TGTGCCAGCAGCTCAGATGGGGGACAGGGGTCCAAGACCCAGTACTTC. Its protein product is CASSSDGGQGSKTQYF.